Given below is one T cell receptor beta chain in context. This CDR3 region has 14 residues. Germline CDR1 MNHNY, CDR2 SVGAGI (reference sequence). The ends were cut back, 6 bases at V and 4 bases at J, with 14 bases in the middle. This sample stems from a study of blood T cell repertoires in COVID-19. Study-wide context: Spain, Italy and the United States supplied samples that represented acute and convalescent COVID-19. From T cells, B-cell-depleted T cells, or PBMCs came the material, which was cDNA or gDNA.

As originally analysed: By means of reference gene primer amplification, nucleated cell counts were estimated. Assay used: immunoSEQ multiplex PCR; TCRdb lists only in-frame clones, some missing. V and J calls and clone size are given by that table; D and trimming were obtained from the DNA. In the table there are about 400,000 clones, around nine tenths of which are singletons. Specimen: PBMCs or T cells enriched from blood (not recorded which). This TCR was sampled from a woman aged 18-29 years with acute COVID-19. The chain uses TRBV6-6 and TRBJ2-3; a possible D gene is TRBD1 (5 bases). The CDR3: CASSPSNRPDTQYF. The DNA of the CDR3 is TGTGCCAGCAGCCCGTCCAACAGGCCAGATACGCAGTATTTT.